A single sample is the source of the 12 T cell receptor beta chains below, sequenced in a study of blood T cell repertoires in COVID-19. Method: immunoSEQ multiplex PCR; TCRdb's copy keeps in-frame clones and lacks some. Of over 55,000 clones listed, 65% to 90% were seen once; the top ten hold about 10%. Material for sequencing was peripheral blood. Receptors were obtained from a man aged 45 to 65 with COVID-19, enrolled during active disease.

The chain carries TRBV7-2 and TRBJ2-1; 7 bases line up with TRBD1. Per germline, CDR1 SGHTA and CDR2 FQGNSA. The CDR3 covers 15 residues. J gave up 4 bases and V 5 bases, and 8 bases lay outside the gene matches. CDR3 nucleotides: TGTGCCAGCAGCCCAAGGACAGGCGCTTACAATGAGCAGTTCTTC. This codes for CASSPRTGAYNEQFF. Complete variable domain (other parts from reference TRBV7-2 and TRBJ2-1): GAGVSQSPSNKVTEKGKDVELRCDPISGHTALYWYRQSLGQGLEFLIYFQGNSAPDKSGLPSDRFSAERTGGSVSTLTIQRTQQEDSAVYLCASSPRTGAYNEQFFGPGTRLTVL.

CDR3 amino acids: CASSRGLAANNEQFF. CDR3 DNA: TGTGCCAGCAGTCGAGGACTAGCGGCCAACAATGAGCAGTTCTTC. The chain joins TRBV9 to TRBJ2-1, with 10 nucleotides matching TRBD2. Trimming took 5 bases from V and 5 from J; bases not matched to a gene: 7. The CDR3 consists of 15 residues. Germline CDR1 reads SGDLS; CDR2 reads YYNGEE.

The V call is TRBV28, the J call TRBJ2-1; TRBD1 matches 12 bases. V was pared by 6 bases and J by 10 bases, with 7 bases of the junction left unmatched. This CDR3 has 14 amino acids. Germline assignment: CDR1 MDHEN and CDR2 SYDVKM. The CDR3 nucleotides read TGTGCCAGCAGCTTGGGACAGGGGGCTTGGGAGCAGTTCTTC. Translated, it gives CASSLGQGAWEQFF.

V and J are TRBV27 and TRBJ2-6; D is possibly TRBD2 (6 bases). V lost 5 bases and J lost 2, with 16 bases in between. In germline, CDR1 is MNHEY, CDR2 SMNVEV (reference sequence). The CDR3 extends over 17 amino acids. The CDR3 protein is CASSPTPPGAGANVLTF. CDR3 nucleotides: TGTGCCAGCAGTCCCACTCCGCCGGGAGCTGGGGCCAACGTCCTGACTTTC.

This chain uses TRBV4-1 with TRBJ1-6, with 7 bases identical to TRBD1. V gave up 10 bases and J gave up 8 bases; unmatched junction bases: 8. The CDR3 runs to 13 residues. Germline CDR1 MGHRA, CDR2 YSYEKL. CDR3 nucleotides: TGCGCCACCGCCCCGACAGGGTATTCACCCCTCCACTTT. Translation: CATAPTGYSPLHF.

The rearrangement links TRBV28 to TRBJ1-1; tentatively, D is TRBD1 (5 bases). V was shortened by 5 bases and J by 5 bases, with 18 bases between the two germline ends. Germline V gene data show CDR1 as MDHEN and CDR2 as SYDVKM. This CDR3 region has 15 residues. The CDR3 bases are TGTGCCAGCAGTCCCGGTGTTCAGGGTGGTACTGAAGCTTTCTTT. Translating it yields CASSPGVQGGTEAFF.

This clone appeared a single time. This sequence joins TRBV27 and TRBJ2-7, with a possible D match to TRBD2 (7 bases). V lost 3 bases, J lost 0 bases, and 12 bases lay in between. The length of the CDR3 is 15 residues. Germline V gene lookup returns CDR1 MNHEY and CDR2 SMNVEV (reference sequence). The CDR3 here is CASSFGGAISYEQYF. The CDR3 DNA is TGTGCCAGCAGTTTTGGGGGGGCCATCTCCTACGAGCAGTACTTC.

The sample holds a few counts of this clone. In nucleotides, the CDR3 is TGTGCCAGCAGCTTAGGCTGGCGGTCCTACGAGCAGTACTTC. The encoded protein is CASSLGWRSYEQYF. This sequence joins TRBV7-2 and TRBJ2-7; D unresolved. V was clipped by 1 base and J by 1 base, with 8 bases between them. CDR1 is SGHTA and CDR2 is FQGNSA in the germline V gene. There are 14 residues in the CDR3.

The CDR3 loop reads CASKRGQSAQETQYF. The CDR3 DNA reads TGTGCCAGTAAACGCGGACAGAGTGCGCAAGAGACCCAGTACTTC. The chain employs TRBV19 and TRBJ2-5; D may be TRBD1 (6 bases). Trimming removed 7 bases at V and 2 bases at J, with 17 bases between. Germline V gives CDR1 LNHDA, CDR2 SQIVND (reference sequence). The CDR3 runs to 15 residues. Variable domain in full (rest from reference TRBV19 and TRBJ2-5): DGGITQSPKYLFRKEGQNVTLSCEQNLNHDAMYWYRQDPGQGLRLIYYSQIVNDFQKGDIAEGYSVSREKKESFPLTVTSAQKNPTAFYLCASKRGQSAQETQYFGPGTRLLVL.

The chain links TRBV29-1 to TRBJ1-4; 7 nucleotides match TRBD1. This CDR3 has 13 residues. Germline V gene data show CDR1 as SQVTM and CDR2 as ANQGSEA. The junction had 5 bases not matched to a gene; V was cut back by 5 bases and J by 5 bases. For the CDR3, the DNA is TGCAGCGTTTCGGACAGGATGAATGAAAAACTGTTTTTT. Translated, it gives CSVSDRMNEKLFF.

The CDR3 nucleotides read TGTGCCAGTAGTGCCGGGACTAGCGGGAGGTCGTACGAGCAGTACTTC. It yields the protein CASSAGTSGRSYEQYF. The gene calls are TRBV19 and TRBJ2-7, with 15 bases matching TRBD2. Germline CDR1 is LNHDA and CDR2 is SQIVND (reference sequence). The CDR3 is 16 residues long. The V segment lost 5 bases and the J segment 4 bases; nucleotides outside the gene matches: 6.

This clone was counted a few times. V and J are TRBV7-9 and TRBJ2-5, with TRBD1 identical over 8 bases. V trimming: 5 bases; J trimming: 5 bases; junction bases outside the gene matches: 7. The length of the CDR3 is 14 residues. Germline lookup yields CDR1 SEHNR and CDR2 FQNEAQ (reference sequence). The CDR3 spells CASSTRTGFETQYF. The DNA of the CDR3 is TGTGCCAGCAGCACCCGGACAGGGTTTGAGACCCAGTACTTC.